These T cell receptor beta chains were read from a single sample in a study of blood T cell repertoires in COVID-19. The repertoire was sequenced with immunoSEQ multiplex PCR; TCRdb's copy has only in-frame clones and lacks some. The sample holds some 140,000 clones, roughly 81% seen once. Sequencing was performed on peripheral blood. Receptors were obtained from a human donor in a cohort sampled during active COVID-19. The CDR3 runs from the conserved cysteine through the conserved F or W. A D gene is named only where the DNA matches it firmly. Clone size, where shown, is once, few, many, or a class for clones that have expanded.

CASSNTSGGLTDTQYF TGTGCCAGCAGTAACACTAGCGGGGGGCTCACAGATACGCAGTATTTT TRBV6-8 NA TRBD2 TRBJ2-3
CASSSDREGGQPQHF TGTGCCAGCAGCTCGGACAGGGAAGGAGGTCAGCCCCAGCATTTT TRBV11-2 NA TRBD1 TRBJ1-5
CASTLDTGELFF TGTGCCAGCACCCTCGACACCGGGGAGCTGTTTTTT TRBV12-3/TRBV12-4 NA NA TRBJ2-2
CASSTETGKKFF TGTGCCAGTAGTACCGAAACCGGGAAAAAGTTTTTT TRBV19 NA NA TRBJ1-4
CASSEGAIHYGYTF TGTGCCAGCAGTGAGGGGGCTATTCACTATGGCTACACCTTC TRBV6-1 NA NA TRBJ1-2
CASSVAMGRSGNTIYF TGTGCCAGCAGCGTAGCTATGGGGAGATCTGGAAACACCATATATTTT TRBV9 NA NA TRBJ1-3
CASSLGGTHGADTQYF TGCGCCAGCAGCTTGGGGGGGACTCACGGGGCAGATACGCAGTATTTT TRBV5-1 few NA TRBJ2-3
CASSPRREGLGSPLHF TGTGCCAGCAGCCCCAGGAGGGAGGGGTTGGGATCACCCCTCCACTTT TRBV7-8 many NA TRBJ1-6
CATSRGGGGNEQYF TGTGCCACCAGCAGAGGTGGCGGGGGAAACGAGCAGTACTTC TRBV15 few TRBD2 TRBJ2-7
CASRDGVWGYTF TGTGCCAGTAGAGACGGGGTTTGGGGCTACACCTTC TRBV19 few NA TRBJ1-2
CASSQSTGERYTEAFF TGTGCCAGCAGCCAATCGACAGGGGAAAGGTACACTGAAGCTTTCTTT TRBV4-2 once TRBD1 TRBJ1-1
CASSSGRVDSPLHF TGCGCCAGCAGCTCCGGGCGGGTTGATTCACCCCTCCACTTT TRBV5-1 NA NA TRBJ1-6
CASSLGGGGKRTDTQYF TGTGCCAGCAGCCTGGGGGGCGGGGGGAAAAGAACAGATACGCAGTATTTT TRBV4-2 NA TRBD2 TRBJ2-3
CASSAQGQGSTDTQYF TGCGCCAGCAGCGCCCAAGGACAGGGAAGCACAGATACGCAGTATTTT TRBV5-1 NA TRBD1 TRBJ2-3
CASSLGFGQGKAETQYF TGTGCCAGCAGCTTAGGATTCGGCCAGGGGAAGGCCGAGACCCAGTACTTC TRBV7-9 NA NA TRBJ2-5
CASSLGTGGEAFF TGTGCCAGCAGTTTGGGGACAGGGGGAGAAGCTTTCTTT TRBV27 NA TRBD1 TRBJ1-1
CASSAHEESYEQYF TGCGCCAGCAGCGCCCATGAGGAGTCCTACGAGCAGTACTTC TRBV4-1 few NA TRBJ2-7
CASSQVGLAGGSQETQYF TGTGCCAGCAGCCAAGTCGGACTAGCGGGGGGCTCCCAAGAGACCCAGTACTTC TRBV4-2 NA TRBD2 TRBJ2-5
CASSYFGQGDNTEAFF TGTGCCAGCAGTTACTTTGGACAGGGGGATAACACTGAAGCTTTCTTT TRBV6-5 NA TRBD1 TRBJ1-1
CASSAGLRPTIPYF TGTGCCAGCAGCGCCGGACTACGGCCAACCATTCCGTATTTT TRBV9 NA NA TRBJ2-3
CASSPAGARNQPQHF TGTGCCAGCAGCCCCGCGGGGGCCCGAAATCAGCCCCAGCATTTT TRBV7-8 NA NA TRBJ1-5
CASSSRTGKGLGLFF TGTGCCAGCAGTTCCCGGACAGGGAAGGGCTTGGGGCTGTTTTTT TRBV6-5 NA TRBD1 TRBJ1-4
CASSRNGLGLESYNSPLHF TGTGCCAGCAGTAGGAATGGGCTGGGCCTTGAGTCCTATAATTCACCCCTCCACTTT TRBV28 NA NA TRBJ1-6
CASSEALYSYSQETQYF TGTGCCAGCAGTGAAGCGTTGTATAGTTACAGCCAAGAGACCCAGTACTTC TRBV2 NA NA TRBJ2-5
CASTGTGGYYYGYTF TGTGCCAGCACCGGGACAGGGGGATATTACTATGGCTACACCTTC TRBV3-1/TRBV3-2 few TRBD1 TRBJ1-2
CASSLSRGSGNTIYF TGTGCCAGCAGCTTAAGCCGAGGCTCTGGAAACACCATATATTTT TRBV7-6 NA NA TRBJ1-3
CASSLVGGGRETQYF TGTGCCAGCAGCTTGGTGGGGGGGGGCCGGGAGACCCAGTACTTC TRBV5-4 NA NA TRBJ2-5
CAWTGGAQPLDSPLHF TGTGCCTGGACAGGGGGTGCCCAGCCTTTGGATTCACCCCTCCACTTT TRBV30 NA TRBD1 TRBJ1-6
CAWSTDNYGYTF TGTGCCTGGAGCACAGATAACTATGGCTACACCTTC TRBV30 NA NA TRBJ1-2
CASSLDDGGSYNEQFF TGTGCCAGCAGCTTAGACGACGGGGGGTCCTACAATGAGCAGTTCTTC TRBV11-2 once TRBD2 TRBJ2-1
CASNRDPGETQYF TGTGCCAGCAACAGGGACCCAGGGGAGACCCAGTACTTC TRBV6-6 NA NA TRBJ2-5
CASSLETGWGYEQYF TGTGCCAGCAGCTTAGAGACAGGGTGGGGTTACGAGCAGTACTTC TRBV7-6 NA TRBD1 TRBJ2-7
CASSKLAGTFTDTQYF TGTGCCAGCAGCAAGCTAGCGGGGACATTCACAGATACGCAGTATTTT TRBV5-4 once TRBD2 TRBJ2-3
CASSYRGDGELFF TGTGCCAGCAGTTACCGGGGAGACGGGGAGCTGTTTTTT TRBV6-5 NA NA TRBJ2-2
CASSKRDRAAGETQYF TGTGCCAGTAGTAAAAGAGACAGGGCCGCCGGGGAGACCCAGTACTTC TRBV19 NA TRBD1 TRBJ2-5
CASSTSGGPTDTQYF TGTGCCAGCAGCACCTCGGGGGGGCCCACAGATACGCAGTATTTT TRBV7-9 NA TRBD2 TRBJ2-3
CASSASLAGGEQYF TGTGCCAGCAGTGCCAGCCTAGCGGGGGGCGAGCAGTACTTC TRBV6-2/TRBV6-3 few TRBD2 TRBJ2-7
CASNPGTGSYNEQFF TGCGCCAGCAACCCCGGGACAGGGTCCTACAATGAGCAGTTCTTC TRBV5-1 NA TRBD1 TRBJ2-1
CASQGQGVGEQYF TGTGCCAGTCAAGGACAGGGGGTTGGCGAGCAGTACTTC TRBV19 many TRBD1 TRBJ2-7
CASSLRALIGTGELFF TGTGCCAGCAGTCTCAGGGCCCTGATAGGTACCGGGGAGCTGTTTTTT TRBV6-6 NA NA TRBJ2-2
CASTYSRQGNEKLFF TGTGCCAGCACCTACTCGCGGCAGGGCAATGAAAAACTGTTTTTT TRBV6-6 NA NA TRBJ1-4
CASSAGGVSPYNEQFF TGTGCCAGCAGCGCAGGAGGGGTGTCCCCCTACAATGAGCAGTTCTTC TRBV3-1/TRBV3-2 NA NA TRBJ2-1
CASSQGSGGSGEQYF TGTGCCAGCAGCCAAGGTAGCGGGGGGTCCGGCGAGCAGTACTTC TRBV3-1/TRBV3-2 NA TRBD2 TRBJ2-7
CASSLPSGTQYF TGTGCCAGCAGCTTACCCTCCGGGACCCAGTACTTC TRBV7-8 NA NA TRBJ2-5
CASSGTGAKDGYTF TGTGCCAGTAGTGGGACAGGGGCGAAAGATGGCTACACCTTC TRBV19 NA TRBD1 TRBJ1-2
CASSQVTAHGYTF TGTGCCAGCAGCCAAGTGACAGCGCATGGCTACACCTTC TRBV3-1/TRBV3-2 once NA TRBJ1-2
CASSDGQGGQPQHF TGTGCCAGCAGTGATGGGCAGGGAGGCCAGCCCCAGCATTTT TRBV2 NA NA TRBJ1-5
CASSTGDYNEQFF TGTGCCAGCAGCACCGGAGATTACAATGAGCAGTTCTTC TRBV9 NA NA TRBJ2-1
CASSLEGQRSGNTIYF TGCGCCAGCAGCTTGGAGGGACAGCGGTCTGGAAACACCATATATTTT TRBV5-1 NA TRBD1 TRBJ1-3
CAWGTSRGNSPLHF TGTGCCTGGGGAACGTCCCGGGGGAATTCACCCCTCCACTTT TRBV30 NA NA TRBJ1-6
CATSRDPGQREAFF TGTGCCACCAGCAGAGATCCGGGACAGCGTGAAGCTTTCTTT TRBV15 NA TRBD1 TRBJ1-1
CASSLSGTSSEQYF TGTGCCAGCAGCTTATCAGGGACTAGCTCCGAGCAGTACTTC TRBV7-9 NA TRBD2 TRBJ2-7
CASSLDSSTDTQYF TGCGCCAGCAGCTTGGATTCAAGCACAGATACGCAGTATTTT TRBV5-1 NA NA TRBJ2-3
CASSSRTGARQETQYF TGCGCCAGCAGCTCGCGGACAGGGGCTAGGCAAGAGACCCAGTACTTC TRBV5-1 NA TRBD1 TRBJ2-5